This is a list of T cell receptor beta chains from one sample in a study of early T cells in non-severe SARS-CoV-2 infection. TCRdb reprocessed the 5' RACE reads with MiXCR, giving one entry per CDR3 protein. This table holds 60,000 to 75,000 distinct CDR3 sequences, roughly 10% found once. Sequencing was carried out using whole blood. The receptor source for this set is an adult who was a healthcare worker with PCR-confirmed SARS-CoV-2 infection or an uninfected control (not recorded which). The CDR3 runs from the conserved cysteine through the conserved F or W. The D gene is left open where the match is weak.

V: TRBV10-3; J: TRBJ2-7; D: TRBD1; CDR3: CAITPDRGSHEQYF
V: TRBV7-9; J: TRBJ1-1; D: TRBD1; CDR3: CASSWLRQGPEAFF
V: TRBV28; J: TRBJ2-3; D: NA; CDR3: CASSPRWISQYF
V: TRBV7-2; J: TRBJ1-5; D: NA; CDR3: CASSLRGQPQHF
V: TRBV7-9; J: TRBJ1-5; D: NA; CDR3: CASSPWGAGQPQHF
V: TRBV30; J: TRBJ1-1; D: NA; CDR3: CAGDKVKTFF
V: TRBV9; J: TRBJ2-1; D: NA; CDR3: CASSVDLYNEQFF
V: TRBV27; J: TRBJ1-2; D: NA; CDR3: CASSLYPLGGNYGYTF
V: TRBV7-8; J: TRBJ2-5; D: NA; CDR3: CASSFMGLGTQYF
V: TRBV2; J: TRBJ2-2; D: TRBD2; CDR3: CASKRGTGGRNTGELFF
V: TRBV5-1; J: TRBJ2-7; D: NA; CDR3: CASSLGGARYEQYF
V: TRBV18; J: TRBJ1-5; D: NA; CDR3: CASSPTGRSQHF
V: TRBV10-3; J: TRBJ2-2; D: NA; CDR3: CAISAIDLHRVSGVGTGELFF
V: TRBV12-3/TRBV12-4; J: TRBJ2-2; D: NA; CDR3: CASSLAVSGELFF
V: TRBV9; J: TRBJ2-7; D: NA; CDR3: CASTRGYF
V: TRBV7-2; J: TRBJ2-1; D: TRBD2; CDR3: CASSPSGGFYNEQFF
V: TRBV12-5; J: TRBJ2-1; D: NA; CDR3: CASGLGTGNNEQFF
V: TRBV5-1; J: TRBJ2-3; D: TRBD2; CDR3: CASSLSGLAGNTQYF
V: TRBV5-5; J: TRBJ2-2; D: NA; CDR3: CASSLAGSTGELFF
V: TRBV11-2; J: TRBJ2-1; D: NA; CDR3: CASSLTWGGLRNEQFF
V: TRBV19; J: TRBJ2-3; D: NA; CDR3: CASSFGERTDTQYF
V: TRBV6-5; J: TRBJ1-5; D: NA; CDR3: CASSPLAASNQPQHF
V: TRBV6-4; J: TRBJ1-1; D: NA; CDR3: CASRAQGNTEAFF
V: TRBV9; J: TRBJ2-5; D: TRBD2; CDR3: CASSPGLAAQETQYF
V: TRBV5-1; J: TRBJ2-2; D: NA; CDR3: CASSLVSGSGELFF
V: TRBV30; J: TRBJ1-2; D: TRBD1; CDR3: CAFRDRGDPFGYTF
V: TRBV20-1; J: TRBJ2-1; D: TRBD1; CDR3: CSARDRGGHEQFF
V: TRBV11-2; J: TRBJ2-2; D: NA; CDR3: CASSSGYTGELFF
V: TRBV29-1; J: TRBJ1-2; D: NA; CDR3: CSGIDTNYGYTF
V: TRBV5-1; J: TRBJ1-3; D: NA; CDR3: CASSRDISFSGNTIYF
V: TRBV19; J: TRBJ2-1; D: NA; CDR3: CASGIYNEQFF
V: TRBV2; J: TRBJ1-2; D: NA; CDR3: CASLPGEDYGYTF
V: TRBV12-3/TRBV12-4; J: TRBJ2-7; D: NA; CDR3: CASTTGYEQYF
V: TRBV6-5; J: TRBJ2-1; D: NA; CDR3: CASSSNSYNEQFF
V: TRBV6-5; J: TRBJ2-3; D: NA; CDR3: CASSYSGDLTQQYF
V: TRBV5-5; J: TRBJ1-1; D: TRBD1; CDR3: CASSLTGTGGTEAFF